The next 25 T cell receptor delta chains were all read from a single sample in a study of Vδ1+ human thymocytes. The study's findings and limits: Thymic TRG and TRD repertoires appeared highly polyclonal.

Which antigens these TCRs recognize remains unknown. Sequences come from RNA converted to cDNA by reverse transcription. Pooled V-gene forward primers with one constant-region reverse primer generated the CDR3 amplicons by multiplex PCR. TCRdb fed the multiplex PCR reads into CATT to redo clone calling. Found here are 80,000 or so delta-chain clones, about 30% of them singletons; the top ten hold around 0.3%. Material: Vdelta1+ gamma-delta thymocytes from the thymus. This sample's subset: FACS-sorted CD3+ TCRalphabeta- TCRVdelta1+ TCRVdelta2- thymocytes. Source of these receptors: a boy under three years old who had congenital heart surgery.

In its sample, this clone was seen once. The rearrangement uses TRDV1 and TRDJ1; 8 bases match TRDD3. CDR3 size: 23 residues. The germline V gene has CDR1 TSWWSYY and CDR2 QGS. The V segment lost 2 bases and the J segment 0 bases; nucleotides outside the gene matches: 26. The CDR3: CALGERGRSMSTRGYSYTDKLIF. In DNA, the CDR3 is TGTGCTCTTGGGGAAAGAGGACGATCCATGAGTACTAGGGGATACTCGTACACCGATAAACTCATCTTT.

The chain links TRDV1 to TRDJ1; 9 bases agree with TRDD3. Germline CDR1 and CDR2: TSWWSYY and QGS. Trimming removed 2 bases from V and 2 bases from J; junction bases left unmatched: 9. CDR3 length equals 17 residues. The CDR3 region is CALGESDNLGDTDKLIF. DNA for the CDR3: TGTGCTCTTGGGGAAAGCGACAACCTGGGGGATACCGATAAACTCATCTTT.

The chain couples TRAV29/DV5 to TRDJ1, with D tentatively TRDD2 or TRDD3 (9 bases each). The CDR3 runs 15 residues. Trimming pared 4 bases from V and 6 bases from J, leaving 22 bases between. In germline, CDR1 is NSMFDY, CDR2 ISSIKDK. In DNA form, the CDR3 reads TGTGCAGCATCGTCACCTTCCTACTGGGGGAATAAACTCATCTTT. Residues: CAASSPSYWGNKLIF.

This chain uses TRDV1 with TRDJ1, with TRDD3 matching over 9 bases. Germline lookup yields CDR1 TSWWSYY and CDR2 QGS. The CDR3 sequence is 25 residues long. J was trimmed by 0 bases and V by 1 base; bases with no gene match: 30. In DNA form, the CDR3 reads TGTGCTCTTGGGGAACATCCTACGGACTGGCGTACTGGGGGACTCACCCGAATACACACCGATAAACTCATCTTT. It encodes CALGEHPTDWRTGGLTRIHTDKLIF.

The chain recombines TRDV1 with TRDJ1; D may be TRDD2 (6 bases). The CDR3 runs 14 residues. Trimming left V 0 bases short and J 4 bases short, with 9 bases between. CDR1 TSWWSYY and CDR2 QGS come from the germline V gene. CDR3 protein: CALGELVPIDKLIF. For the CDR3, the DNA is TGTGCTCTTGGGGAACTAGTTCCTATCGATAAACTCATCTTT.

The chain carries TRDV1 and TRDJ1; unclear D gene. Germline assignment: CDR1 TSWWSYY and CDR2 QGS. This CDR3 is 18 amino acids long. The ends were cut back, 0 bases at V and 7 bases at J, with 24 bases in the middle. CDR3 in amino acids: CALGELEARPIGPGKLIF. CDR3 DNA: TGTGCTCTTGGGGAACTAGAGGCTCGTCCGATAGGGCCCGGTAAACTCATCTTT.

This rearrangement joins TRDV1 to TRDJ1; no clear D gene. Per germline, CDR1 TSWWSYY and CDR2 QGS. V lost 5 bases and J lost 0, with 19 bases in between. The CDR3 runs to 17 residues. The CDR3 nucleotides are TGTGCTCTTGGGCTACCCGTACACCCGACGTACACCGATAAACTCATCTTT. Translation gives CALGLPVHPTYTDKLIF.

This clone was detected only once. V is TRDV1 and J is TRDJ1; the match to TRDD3 covers 10 bases. This CDR3 contains 22 residues. The germline V gene has CDR1 TSWWSYY and CDR2 QGS. The V and J ends lost 0 bases and 1 base, in that order; junction bases with no gene match: 20. This chain's CDR3 is CALGELPPFATGDTKATDKLIF. Written as DNA, the CDR3 is TGTGCTCTTGGGGAACTACCACCCTTTGCCACGGGGGATACGAAGGCCACCGATAAACTCATCTTT.

This rearrangement joins TRDV1 to TRDJ1, with a possible D match to TRDD3 (7 bases). Trimming shortened V by 1 base and J by 0 bases, and 39 bases separated the two germline ends. The germline gives CDR1 TSWWSYY, CDR2 QGS. The CDR3 is 25 residues long. The CDR3 spells CALGERSLPSTGDTRLPSHTDKLIF. CDR3 nucleotide sequence: TGTGCTCTTGGGGAACGGAGTCTTCCTTCTACTGGGGACACACGACTTCCCTCCCACACCGATAAACTCATCTTT.

The chain uses TRDV2 and TRDJ1; 9 bases fit TRDD3. This CDR3 spans 20 amino acids. Germline lookup yields CDR1 GEAIGNYY and CDR2 EKD. With 0 bases clipped from V and 0 bases from J, the junction kept 16 bases outside the gene matches. The CDR3 region is CACDTVTGGLERENTDKLIF. In DNA form, the CDR3 reads TGTGCCTGTGACACCGTTACTGGGGGACTAGAACGGGAAAACACCGATAAACTCATCTTT.

The J gene is TRDJ1, the V gene TRDV1, with 8 bases matching TRDD3. The CDR3 is 20 residues long. V was clipped by 5 bases and J by 0 bases; unmatched bases: 20. CDR1 is TSWWSYY and CDR2 is QGS in the germline V gene. CDR3 nucleotides: TGTGCTCTTGGGAAGGGTAAACCACTGGGGGTGTGCGCTTACACCGATAAACTCATCTTT. It translates to CALGKGKPLGVCAYTDKLIF.

This clone turned up a few times. J is TRDJ1 and V is TRDV1; 9 bases match TRDD2. This CDR3 is built from 20 residues. With 1 base clipped from V and 0 bases from J, the junction kept 15 bases outside the gene matches. CDR1 TSWWSYY and CDR2 QGS come from the germline V gene. CDR3 in amino acids: CALGERSLPTCTEYTDKLIF. CDR3 nucleotide sequence: TGTGCTCTTGGGGAACGGTCCCTTCCTACGTGTACCGAGTACACCGATAAACTCATCTTT.

This chain links TRDV1 with TRDJ1, with 13 nucleotides matching TRDD3. The length of the CDR3 is 25 residues. CDR1 and CDR2 from the germline V gene are TSWWSYY and QGS. Trimming took 3 bases from V and 4 from J; bases not matched to a gene: 32. The CDR3 loop reads CALGDHLPRTLPASVLGDTVDKLIF. The CDR3 nucleotides are TGTGCTCTTGGGGACCACCTTCCCCGAACTCTCCCCGCCTCAGTACTGGGGGATACGGTCGATAAACTCATCTTT.

The chain couples TRDV2 to TRDJ1; 11 bases align to TRDD3. J gave up 6 bases and V 3 bases, and 5 bases lay outside the gene matches. The CDR3 sequence is 14 residues long. Germline V lookup: CDR1 GEAIGNYY, CDR2 EKD. CDR3 region: CACDLLGDIHKLIF. DNA of the CDR3: TGTGCCTGTGACCTACTGGGGGATATTCATAAACTCATCTTT.

This rearrangement joins TRDV1 to TRDJ1; D is undetermined. V lost 1 base and J lost 7, with 13 bases in between. CDR3 length equals 14 residues. Germline V lookup: CDR1 TSWWSYY, CDR2 QGS. The CDR3 region is CALGEPPGAGKLIF. CDR3 DNA sequence: TGTGCTCTTGGGGAACCCCCCGGGGCGGGTAAACTCATCTTT.

In this sample, this clone turned up a few times. The V gene is TRDV1, the J gene TRDJ1; 7 positions agree with TRDD3. Germline loops: CDR1 TSWWSYY, CDR2 QGS. This CDR3 spans 18 amino acids. The junction had 19 bases not matched to a gene; V was cut back by 5 bases and J by 4 bases. CDR3 sequence (DNA): TGTGCTCTTGGGAAATCTCTAGTACTGGGGAATAGCAGCGATAAACTCATCTTT. As protein: CALGKSLVLGNSSDKLIF.

The sample holds one count of this clone. The rearrangement links TRDV1 to TRDJ1; D may be TRDD3 (6 bases). The CDR3 contains 19 residues. Trimming removed 3 bases at V and 0 bases at J, with 23 bases between. CDR1 and CDR2 from the germline V gene are TSWWSYY and QGS. The CDR3 region has the DNA TGTGCTCTTGGGGACTTTCTTACGGCAGATACGGCGCACACCGATAAACTCATCTTT. The encoded protein is CALGDFLTADTAHTDKLIF.

This clone has a handful of counts. This sequence joins TRDV1 and TRDJ1; 11 nucleotides agree with TRDD3. The junction had 9 bases not matched to a gene; V was cut back by 1 base and J by 2 bases. From germline, CDR1 is TSWWSYY and CDR2 QGS. The CDR3 is 18 residues long. CDR3 in amino acids: CALGEQILLGDITDKLIF. The CDR3 DNA reads as TGTGCTCTTGGGGAACAAATCCTACTGGGGGATATTACCGATAAACTCATCTTT.

This clone turned up a few times. This sequence joins TRDV1 and TRDJ1, with 7 bases identical to TRDD3. Germline V gene sequence: CDR1 TSWWSYY, CDR2 QGS. With 1 base clipped from V and 0 bases from J, the junction kept 35 bases outside the gene matches. CDR3 size: 26 residues. In DNA form, the CDR3 reads TGTGCTCTTGGGGAACGCGGTAGGGCACTTCCCCTCGTACTGGGGACACGCGTGGAATACACCGATAAACTCATCTTT. It yields the protein CALGERGRALPLVLGTRVEYTDKLIF.

This chain joins TRDV1 and TRDJ1; 10 bases are shared with TRDD3. Germline V gives CDR1 TSWWSYY, CDR2 QGS. The CDR3 has 26 amino acids. J lost 0 bases, V lost 1 base, and 32 bases had no gene match. CDR3 nucleotide sequence: TGTGCTCTTGGGGAACGAGGGGGCACTGCCTTCCCCCCGTACTGGGGGATTCTATCGTACACCGATAAACTCATCTTT. Translating it yields CALGERGGTAFPPYWGILSYTDKLIF.

The chain uses TRDV1 and TRDJ1, with 9 bases identical to TRDD3. This CDR3 comprises 21 residues. CDR1 is TSWWSYY, CDR2 QGS, per germline. With V trimmed by 3 bases and J by 2 bases, 22 bases remained unmatched. The CDR3 loop reads CALGDPCPQGDTGAGTDKLIF. CDR3 DNA: TGTGCTCTTGGGGACCCCTGCCCCCAAGGGGATACGGGGGCGGGAACCGATAAACTCATCTTT.

The chain has TRDV1 and TRDJ1; D uncertain. V was pared by 5 bases and J by 0 bases, with 13 bases between. Germline V gene data show CDR1 as TSWWSYY and CDR2 as QGS. There are 15 residues in the CDR3. The CDR3 nucleotides are TGTGCTCTTGGGACTCCCTCCACTTACACCGATAAACTCATCTTT. It yields the protein CALGTPSTYTDKLIF.

This clone was recorded only once. Relative to the germline gene, one junction end is altered; a read error may explain this. The chain carries TRDV1 and TRDJ1, with TRDD3 matching over 13 bases. The CDR3 consists of 18 residues. CDR1 and CDR2 from the germline V gene are TSWWSYY and QGS. CDR3 DNA: TGTGCTCTTGGGGAAACTGGGGGATACGACCCGTACACTGATAAACTCATCTTT. This gives the protein CALGETGGYDPYTDKLIF.

This chain links TRDV1 with TRDJ1; tentatively, D is TRDD3 (9 bases). The V end was cut by 3 bases, the J end by 0 bases, with 32 bases between. The CDR3 totals 22 residues. Per the germline V gene, CDR1 is TSWWSYY and CDR2 is QGS. DNA of the CDR3: TGTGCTCTTGGGGAGTCTTCCTACGTGTGGGGGATAAAAGGGCAACACACCGATAAACTCATCTTT. As protein: CALGESSYVWGIKGQHTDKLIF.

This clone has a handful of counts. The chain joins TRDV1 to TRDJ1; D is undetermined. Germline loops: CDR1 TSWWSYY, CDR2 QGS. The CDR3 runs 21 residues. The ends were cut back, 1 base at V and 0 bases at J, with 27 bases in the middle. The DNA for the CDR3 is TGTGCTCTTGGGGAACGGATTCCCCTATTGGCGCGAATCCCTTACACCGATAAACTCATCTTT. It encodes CALGERIPLLARIPYTDKLIF.